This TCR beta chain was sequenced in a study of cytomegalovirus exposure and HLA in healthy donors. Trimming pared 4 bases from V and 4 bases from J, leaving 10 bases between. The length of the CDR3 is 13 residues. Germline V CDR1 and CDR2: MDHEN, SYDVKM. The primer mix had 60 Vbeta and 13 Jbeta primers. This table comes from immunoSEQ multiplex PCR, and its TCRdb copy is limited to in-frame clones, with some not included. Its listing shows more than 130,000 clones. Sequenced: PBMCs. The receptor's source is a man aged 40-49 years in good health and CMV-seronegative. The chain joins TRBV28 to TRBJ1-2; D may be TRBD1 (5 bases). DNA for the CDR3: TGTGCCAGCAGTTCCCCGGGACTCTATGGCTACACCTTC. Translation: CASSSPGLYGYTF.